This TCR beta chain was identified in a study of patients and donors after allogeneic stem cell transplantation. TCRdb reprocessed the RT-PCR reads via MiXCR and lists one record per CDR3 protein. The repertoire includes over 350,000 distinct CDR3 sequences, approximately 16% of them detected once, and around 7.9% sits in the top ten. This clonotype appeared many times. The TCR originated in a human donor who was either an allogeneic HSCT recipient or a stem cell or donor lymphocyte infusion donor (not recorded which). It is not recorded whose cells these are; they may come from a transplant donor. The sequenced material came from blood, either unsorted or a sorted T cell fraction (not recorded which).

The CDR3 here is CASSRVPYEQYF. The DNA of the CDR3 is TGTGCCAGCAGTCGAGTTCCCTACGAGCAGTACTTC. The chain has TRBV12-3 or TRBV12-4 and TRBJ2-7; D is unclear. Trimming removed 5 bases at V and 2 bases at J, with 7 bases between. The CDR3 length is 12 residues.